The T cell receptor (beta chain) under discussion was sequenced for a study of CD8 T cells in Susac syndrome. About the study: Of the sequenced Susac syndrome patients, more than five had active disease and roughly eight were in remission.

Comment on this clonotype: The antigen is not known.

Sequencing of TCR beta was performed on blood CD8+ T cells and on blood CD4+ T cells. CDR1 and CDR2 (germline): SGHTA, FQGNSA. The CDR3 contains 14 residues. V was cut by 8 bases and J by 4 bases, with 17 bases left in between. Regarding the study as a whole: As the study acknowledged, the number of individuals in its TCR sequencing and HLA analysis was relatively small.

Random hexamers served to reverse transcribe roughly 0.45 to 1 ug RNA. Multiplex immunoSEQ PCR targeted 54 Vbeta and 13 Jbeta TCR beta segments. One entry per CDR3 protein results from TCRdb running MiXCR on the immunoSEQ multiplex PCR reads. In the table there are over 150,000 distinct CDR3 sequences, 90% to 96% of which are singletons. Input material: CD4+ T cells from PBMCs. The chain joins TRBV7-2 to TRBJ2-5, with D possibly being TRBD1 (6 bases). This TCR was recovered from a human donor with Susac syndrome. CDR3 loop: CASATGMGGETQYF. The CDR3, as DNA: TGTGCCAGCGCAACAGGGATGGGTGGAGAGACCCAGTACTTC.